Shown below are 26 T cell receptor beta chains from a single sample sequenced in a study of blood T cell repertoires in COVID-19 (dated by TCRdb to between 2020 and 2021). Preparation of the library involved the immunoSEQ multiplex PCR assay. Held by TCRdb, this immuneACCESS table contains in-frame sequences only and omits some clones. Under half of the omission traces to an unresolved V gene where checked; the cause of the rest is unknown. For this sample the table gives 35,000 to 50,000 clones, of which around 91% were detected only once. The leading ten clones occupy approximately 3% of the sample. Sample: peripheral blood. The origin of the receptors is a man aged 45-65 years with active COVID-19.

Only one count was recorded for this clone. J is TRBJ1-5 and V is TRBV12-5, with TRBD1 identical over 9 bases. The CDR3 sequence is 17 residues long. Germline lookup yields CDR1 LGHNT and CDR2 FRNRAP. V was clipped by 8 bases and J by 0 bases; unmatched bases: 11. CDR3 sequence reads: CASSGTGRKNSNQPQHF. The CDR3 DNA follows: TGTGCTAGTTCCGGGACAGGGAGAAAAAATAGCAATCAGCCCCAGCATTTT.

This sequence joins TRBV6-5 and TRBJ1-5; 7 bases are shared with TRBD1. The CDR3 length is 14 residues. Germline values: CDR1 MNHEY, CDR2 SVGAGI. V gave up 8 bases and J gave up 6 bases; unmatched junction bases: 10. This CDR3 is CASGDREKFQPQHF. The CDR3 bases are TGTGCCAGCGGAGACAGGGAGAAGTTTCAGCCCCAGCATTTT.

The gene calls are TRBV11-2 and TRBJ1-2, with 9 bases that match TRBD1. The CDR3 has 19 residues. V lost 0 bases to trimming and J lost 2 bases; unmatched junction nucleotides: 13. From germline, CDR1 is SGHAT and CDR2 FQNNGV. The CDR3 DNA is TGTGCCAGCAGCTTAGAGGGGACAGGGCCAACACAATTAAACTATGGCTACACCTTC. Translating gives CASSLEGTGPTQLNYGYTF.

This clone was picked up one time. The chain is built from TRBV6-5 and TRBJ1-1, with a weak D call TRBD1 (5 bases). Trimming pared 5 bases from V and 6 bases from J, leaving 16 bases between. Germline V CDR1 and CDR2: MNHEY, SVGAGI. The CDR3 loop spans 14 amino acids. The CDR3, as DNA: TGTGCCAGCAGTCCCCCCCGCAGGGAGGCTGAAGCTTTCTTT. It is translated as CASSPPRREAEAFF.

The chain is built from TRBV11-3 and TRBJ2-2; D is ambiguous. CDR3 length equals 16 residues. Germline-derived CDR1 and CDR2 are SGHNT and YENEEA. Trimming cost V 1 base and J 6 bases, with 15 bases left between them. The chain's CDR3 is CASSLGRQALAGELFF. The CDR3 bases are TGTGCCAGCAGCTTAGGCCGTCAGGCATTGGCCGGGGAGCTGTTTTTT. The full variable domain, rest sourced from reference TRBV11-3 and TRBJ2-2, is EAGVVQSPRYKIIEKKQPVAFWCNPISGHNTLYWYLQNLGQGPELLIRYENEEAVDDSQLPKDRFSAERLKGVDSTLKIQPAELGDSAVYLCASSLGRQALAGELFFGEGSRLTVL.

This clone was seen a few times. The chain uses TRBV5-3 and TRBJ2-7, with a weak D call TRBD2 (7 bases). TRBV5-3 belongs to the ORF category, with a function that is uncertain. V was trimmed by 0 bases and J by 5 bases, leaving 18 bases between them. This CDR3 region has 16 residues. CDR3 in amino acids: CARSLVPGEGSHEQYF. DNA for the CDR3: TGTGCCAGAAGCTTGGTTCCAGGGGAGGGATCCCACGAGCAGTACTTC.

The CDR3 loop is CASAATETQYF. As DNA, the CDR3 is TGTGCCAGCGCGGCTACGGAGACCCAGTACTTC. This chain connects TRBV6-5 to TRBJ2-5; D uncertain. This CDR3 is built from 11 residues. Trimming left V 8 bases short and J 5 bases short, with 9 bases between. Germline V gene sequence: CDR1 MNHEY, CDR2 SVGAGI.

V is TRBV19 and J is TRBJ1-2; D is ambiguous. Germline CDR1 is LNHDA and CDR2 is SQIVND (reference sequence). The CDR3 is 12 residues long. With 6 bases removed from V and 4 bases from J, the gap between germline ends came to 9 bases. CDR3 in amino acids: CASRQNSYGYTF. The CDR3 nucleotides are TGTGCCAGTAGACAGAACTCCTATGGCTACACCTTC.

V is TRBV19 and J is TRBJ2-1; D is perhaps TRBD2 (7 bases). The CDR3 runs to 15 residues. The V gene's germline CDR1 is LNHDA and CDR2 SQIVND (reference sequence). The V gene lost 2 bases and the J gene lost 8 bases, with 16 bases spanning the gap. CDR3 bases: TGTGCCAGTAGTATATTAATCGGGGGGCTGGATGAGCAGTTCTTC. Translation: CASSILIGGLDEQFF.

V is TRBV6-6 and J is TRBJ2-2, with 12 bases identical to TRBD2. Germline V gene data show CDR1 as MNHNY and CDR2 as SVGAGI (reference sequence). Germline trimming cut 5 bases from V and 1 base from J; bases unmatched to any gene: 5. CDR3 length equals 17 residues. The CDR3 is CASSPRLAGVNTGELFF. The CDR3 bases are TGTGCCAGCAGTCCCCGACTAGCGGGGGTGAACACCGGGGAGCTGTTTTTT.

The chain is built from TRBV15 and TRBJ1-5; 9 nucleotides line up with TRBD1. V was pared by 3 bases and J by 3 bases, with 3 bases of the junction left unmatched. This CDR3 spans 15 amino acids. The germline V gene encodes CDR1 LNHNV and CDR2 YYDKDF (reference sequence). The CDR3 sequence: CATSRDRGPNQPQHF. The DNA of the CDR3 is TGTGCCACCAGCAGGGACAGGGGCCCCAATCAGCCCCAGCATTTT.

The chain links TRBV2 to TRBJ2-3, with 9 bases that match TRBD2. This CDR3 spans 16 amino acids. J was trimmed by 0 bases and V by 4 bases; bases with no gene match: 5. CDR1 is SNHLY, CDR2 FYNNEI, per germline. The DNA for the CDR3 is TGTGCCAGCAGTGTCCAGGGACTAGCTAGCACAGATACGCAGTATTTT. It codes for CASSVQGLASTDTQYF. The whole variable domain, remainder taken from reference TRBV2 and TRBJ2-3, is EPEVTQTPSHQVTQMGQEVILRCVPISNHLYFYWYRQILGQKVEFLVSFYNNEISEKSEIFDDQFSVERPDGSNFTLKIRSTKLEDSAMYFCASSVQGLASTDTQYFGPGTRLTVL.

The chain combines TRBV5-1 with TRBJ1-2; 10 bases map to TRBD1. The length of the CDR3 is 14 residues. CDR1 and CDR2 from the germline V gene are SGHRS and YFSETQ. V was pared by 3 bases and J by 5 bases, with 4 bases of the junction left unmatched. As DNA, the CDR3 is TGCGCCAGCAGCTCCACGGGACAGGGGTATGGCTACACCTTC. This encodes CASSSTGQGYGYTF.

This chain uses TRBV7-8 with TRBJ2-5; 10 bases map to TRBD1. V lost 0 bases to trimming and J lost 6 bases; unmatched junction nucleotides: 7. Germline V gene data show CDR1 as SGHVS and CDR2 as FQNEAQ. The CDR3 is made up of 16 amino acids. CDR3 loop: CASSLAGTGVEQTQYF. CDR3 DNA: TGTGCCAGCAGCTTAGCCGGGACAGGGGTTGAGCAGACCCAGTACTTC.

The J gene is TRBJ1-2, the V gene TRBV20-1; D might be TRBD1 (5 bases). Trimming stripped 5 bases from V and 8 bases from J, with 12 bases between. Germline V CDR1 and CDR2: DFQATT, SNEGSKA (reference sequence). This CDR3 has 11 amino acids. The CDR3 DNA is TGCAGTGCTCCTGGGGGGAGCGGCTACACCTTC. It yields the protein CSAPGGSGYTF.

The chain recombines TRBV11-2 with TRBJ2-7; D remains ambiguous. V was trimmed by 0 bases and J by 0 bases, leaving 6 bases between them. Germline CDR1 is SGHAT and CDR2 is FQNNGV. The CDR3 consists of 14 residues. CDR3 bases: TGTGCCAGCAGCTTAGACTGGAGCTCCTACGAGCAGTACTTC. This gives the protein CASSLDWSSYEQYF. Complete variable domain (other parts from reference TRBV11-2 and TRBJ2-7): EAGVAQSPRYKIIEKRQSVAFWCNPISGHATLYWYQQILGQGPKLLIQFQNNGVVDDSQLPKDRFSAERLKGVDSTLKIQPAKLEDSAVYLCASSLDWSSYEQYFGPGTRLTVT.

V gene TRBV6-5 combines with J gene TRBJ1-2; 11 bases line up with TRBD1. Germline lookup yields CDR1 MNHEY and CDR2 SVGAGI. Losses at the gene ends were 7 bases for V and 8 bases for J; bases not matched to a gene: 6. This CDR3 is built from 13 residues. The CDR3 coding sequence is TGTGCCAGCATCCGGACAGGGGGCAGGGGCTACACCTTC. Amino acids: CASIRTGGRGYTF.

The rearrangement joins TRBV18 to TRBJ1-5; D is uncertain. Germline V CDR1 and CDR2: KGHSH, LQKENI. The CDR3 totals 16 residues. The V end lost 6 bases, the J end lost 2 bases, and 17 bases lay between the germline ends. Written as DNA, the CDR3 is TGTGCCAGCTCCCCGGAAGTGGGGAGAGGCAATCAGCCCCAGCATTTT. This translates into CASSPEVGRGNQPQHF.

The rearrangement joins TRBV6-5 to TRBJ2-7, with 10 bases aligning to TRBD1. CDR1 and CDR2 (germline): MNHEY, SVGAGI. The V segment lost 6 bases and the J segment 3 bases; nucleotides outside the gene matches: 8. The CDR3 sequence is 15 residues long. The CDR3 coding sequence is TGTGCCAGCAGAGCTGGGACAGGGGCATTCTACGAGCAGTACTTC. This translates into CASRAGTGAFYEQYF.

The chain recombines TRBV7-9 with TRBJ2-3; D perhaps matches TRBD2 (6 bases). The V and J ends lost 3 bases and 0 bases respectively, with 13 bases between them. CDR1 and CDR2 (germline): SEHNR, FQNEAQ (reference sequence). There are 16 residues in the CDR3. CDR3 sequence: CASSLGGSGSTDTQYF. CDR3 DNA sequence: TGTGCCAGCAGCTTGGGGGGTAGCGGTAGCACAGATACGCAGTATTTT. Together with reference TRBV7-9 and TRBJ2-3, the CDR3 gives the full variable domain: DTGVSQNPRHKITKRGQNVTFRCDPISEHNRLYWYRQTLGQGPEFLTYFQNEAQLEKSRLLSDRFSAERPKGSFSTLEIQRTEQGDSAMYLCASSLGGSGSTDTQYFGPGTRLTVL.

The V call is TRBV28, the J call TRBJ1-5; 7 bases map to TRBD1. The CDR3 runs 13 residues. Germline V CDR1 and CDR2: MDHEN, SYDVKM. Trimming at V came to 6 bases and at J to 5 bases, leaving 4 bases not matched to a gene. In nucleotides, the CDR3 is TGTGCCAGCAGAAAGACAGGGCATCAGCCCCAGCATTTT. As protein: CASRKTGHQPQHF.

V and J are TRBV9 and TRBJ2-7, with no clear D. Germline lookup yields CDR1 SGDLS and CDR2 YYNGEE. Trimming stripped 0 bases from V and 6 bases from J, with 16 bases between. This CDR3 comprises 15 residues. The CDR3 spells CASSVGLGTSGEQYF. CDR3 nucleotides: TGTGCCAGCAGCGTAGGGTTAGGCACGTCGGGCGAGCAGTACTTC.

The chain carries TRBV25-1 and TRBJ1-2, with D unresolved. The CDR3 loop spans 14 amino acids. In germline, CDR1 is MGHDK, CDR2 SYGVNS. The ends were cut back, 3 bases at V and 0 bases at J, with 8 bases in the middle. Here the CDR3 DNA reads TGTGCCAGCAGTGATGGGCCTGCTAACTATGGCTACACCTTC. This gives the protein CASSDGPANYGYTF.

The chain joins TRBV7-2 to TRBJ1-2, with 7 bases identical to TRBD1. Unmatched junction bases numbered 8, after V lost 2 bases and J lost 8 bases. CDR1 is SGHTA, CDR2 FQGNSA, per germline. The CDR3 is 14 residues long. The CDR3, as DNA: TGTGCCAGCAGCTTAAACAGGGGAGGCATGGGCTACACCTTC. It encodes CASSLNRGGMGYTF.

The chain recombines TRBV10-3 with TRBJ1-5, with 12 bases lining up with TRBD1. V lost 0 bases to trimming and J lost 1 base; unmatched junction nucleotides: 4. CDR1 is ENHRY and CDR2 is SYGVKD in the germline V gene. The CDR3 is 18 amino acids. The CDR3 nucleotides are TGTGCCATCAGTGAGTCAGGCGGGACAGGGGGCAGCAATCAGCCCCAGCATTTT. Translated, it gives CAISESGGTGGSNQPQHF.

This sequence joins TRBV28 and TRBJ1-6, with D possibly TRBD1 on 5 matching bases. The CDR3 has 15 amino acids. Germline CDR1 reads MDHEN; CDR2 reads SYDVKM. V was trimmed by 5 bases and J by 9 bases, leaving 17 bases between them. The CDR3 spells CASSARQGNGSPLHF. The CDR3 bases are TGTGCCAGCAGTGCTCGGCAGGGAAACGGTTCACCCCTCCACTTT.